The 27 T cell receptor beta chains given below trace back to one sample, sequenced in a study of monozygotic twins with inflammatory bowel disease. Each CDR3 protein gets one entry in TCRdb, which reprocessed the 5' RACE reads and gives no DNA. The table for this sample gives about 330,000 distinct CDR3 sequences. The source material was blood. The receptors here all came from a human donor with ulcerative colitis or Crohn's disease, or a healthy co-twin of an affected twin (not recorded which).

The CDR3 spells CAISESQAARETQYF. This chain links TRBV10-3 with TRBJ2-5. This CDR3 region has 15 residues. CDR1 and CDR2 (germline): ENHRY, SYGVKD.

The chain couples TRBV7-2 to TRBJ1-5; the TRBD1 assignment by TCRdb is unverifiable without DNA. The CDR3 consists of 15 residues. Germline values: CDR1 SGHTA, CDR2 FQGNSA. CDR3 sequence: CASSFRQGYNQPQHF. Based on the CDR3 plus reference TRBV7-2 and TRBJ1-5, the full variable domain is GAGVSQSPSNKVTEKGKDVELRCDPISGHTALYWYRQSLGQGLEFLIYFQGNSAPDKSGLPSDRFSAERTGGSVSTLTIQRTQQEDSAVYLCASSFRQGYNQPQHFGDGTRLSIL.

CDR3 residues: CASSATQVATNTGELFF. The chain uses TRBV5-5 and TRBJ2-2. CDR1 is SGHKS and CDR2 is YYEKEE in the germline V gene (reference sequence). There are 17 residues in the CDR3.

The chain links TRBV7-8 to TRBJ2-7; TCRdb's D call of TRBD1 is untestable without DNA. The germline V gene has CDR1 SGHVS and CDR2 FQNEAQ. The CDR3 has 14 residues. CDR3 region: CASSLEDSLYEQYF.

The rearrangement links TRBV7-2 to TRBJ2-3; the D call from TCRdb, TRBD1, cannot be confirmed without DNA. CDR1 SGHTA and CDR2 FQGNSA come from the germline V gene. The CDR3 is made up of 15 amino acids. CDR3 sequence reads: CASSPGQGGSDTQYF.

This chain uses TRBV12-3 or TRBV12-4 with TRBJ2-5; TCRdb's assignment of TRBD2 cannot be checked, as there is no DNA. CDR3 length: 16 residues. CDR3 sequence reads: CASSFGTRGGGETQYF.

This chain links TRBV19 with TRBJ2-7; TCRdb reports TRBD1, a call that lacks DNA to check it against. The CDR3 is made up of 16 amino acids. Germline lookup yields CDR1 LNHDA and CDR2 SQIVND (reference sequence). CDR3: CASSKSVGTGAYEQYF.

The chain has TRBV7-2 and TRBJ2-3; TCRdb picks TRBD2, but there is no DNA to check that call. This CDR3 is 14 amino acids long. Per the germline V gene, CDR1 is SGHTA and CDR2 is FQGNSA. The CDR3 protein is CASSRTLVADTQYF.

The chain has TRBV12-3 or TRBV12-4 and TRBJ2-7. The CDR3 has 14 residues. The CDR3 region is CASRQRQGPYEQYF.

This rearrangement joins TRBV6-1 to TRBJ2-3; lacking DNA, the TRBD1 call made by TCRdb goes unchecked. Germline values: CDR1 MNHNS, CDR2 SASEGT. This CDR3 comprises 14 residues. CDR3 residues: CASRPQGFSDTQYF.

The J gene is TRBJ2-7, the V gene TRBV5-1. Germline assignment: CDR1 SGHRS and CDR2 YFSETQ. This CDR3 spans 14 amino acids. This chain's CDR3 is CASSTGLGPYEQYF.

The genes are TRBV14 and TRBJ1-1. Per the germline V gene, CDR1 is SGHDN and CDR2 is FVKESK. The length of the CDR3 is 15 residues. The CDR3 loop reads CASSHLEGAGTEAFF.

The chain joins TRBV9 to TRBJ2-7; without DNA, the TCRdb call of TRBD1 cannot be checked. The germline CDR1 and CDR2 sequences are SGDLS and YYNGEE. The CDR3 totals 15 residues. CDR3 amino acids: CASSLTGLSSYEQYF.

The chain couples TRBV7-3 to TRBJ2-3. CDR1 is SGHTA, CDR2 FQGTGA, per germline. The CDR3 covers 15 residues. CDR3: CASSLGRISTDTQYF.

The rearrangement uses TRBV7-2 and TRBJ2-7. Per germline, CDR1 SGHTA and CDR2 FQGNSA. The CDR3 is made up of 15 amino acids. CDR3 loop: CASSLDSSHSYEQYF.

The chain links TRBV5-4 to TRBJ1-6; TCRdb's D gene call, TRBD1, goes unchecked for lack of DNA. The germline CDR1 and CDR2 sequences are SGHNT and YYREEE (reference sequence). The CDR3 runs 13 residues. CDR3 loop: CASQGQGDSPLHF.

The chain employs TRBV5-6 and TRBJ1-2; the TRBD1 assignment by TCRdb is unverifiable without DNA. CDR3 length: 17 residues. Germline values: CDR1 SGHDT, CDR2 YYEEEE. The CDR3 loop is CASSLLDRGRLNYGYTF.

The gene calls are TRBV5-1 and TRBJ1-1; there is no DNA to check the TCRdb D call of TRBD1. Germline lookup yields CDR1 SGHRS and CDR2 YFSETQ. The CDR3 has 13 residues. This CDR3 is CASSLGTGDEAFF.

This CDR3 reads CASTRLSWNEQFF. The rearrangement joins TRBV28 to TRBJ2-1. Germline V gene sequence: CDR1 MDHEN, CDR2 SYDVKM. The CDR3 is 13 amino acids.

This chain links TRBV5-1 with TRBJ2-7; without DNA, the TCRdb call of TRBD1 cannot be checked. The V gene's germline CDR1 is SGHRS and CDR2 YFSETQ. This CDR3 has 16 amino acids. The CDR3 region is CASSPSGTGGYFEQYF. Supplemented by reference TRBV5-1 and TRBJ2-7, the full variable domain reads KAGVTQTPRYLIKTRGQQVTLSCSPISGHRSVSWYQQTPGQGLQFLFEYFSETQRNKGNFPGRFSGRQFSNSRSEMNVSTLELGDSALYLCASSPSGTGGYFEQYFGPGTRLTVT.

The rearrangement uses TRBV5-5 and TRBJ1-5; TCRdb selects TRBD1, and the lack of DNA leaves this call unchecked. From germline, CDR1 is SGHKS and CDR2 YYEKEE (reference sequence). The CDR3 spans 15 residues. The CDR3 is CASNLDREYNQPQHF.

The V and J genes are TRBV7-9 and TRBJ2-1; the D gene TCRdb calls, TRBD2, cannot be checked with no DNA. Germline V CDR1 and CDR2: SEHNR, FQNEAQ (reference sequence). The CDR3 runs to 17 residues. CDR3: CASSLARLARGDNEQFF.

This CDR3 is CASSRAQLNTEAFF. The J gene is TRBJ1-1, the V gene TRBV6-2 or TRBV6-3; TCRdb names TRBD1, which stays unverified in the absence of DNA. In germline, CDR1 is MNHEY, CDR2 SVGEGT. The CDR3 covers 14 residues.

The CDR3 loop reads CASSTGNGAGGYTF. This rearrangement joins TRBV5-1 to TRBJ1-2. The CDR3 is made up of 14 amino acids. Germline V lookup: CDR1 SGHRS, CDR2 YFSETQ.

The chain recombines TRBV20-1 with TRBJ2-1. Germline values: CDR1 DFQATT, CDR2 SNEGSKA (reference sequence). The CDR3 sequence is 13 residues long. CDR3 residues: CSAGQGTYNEQFF.

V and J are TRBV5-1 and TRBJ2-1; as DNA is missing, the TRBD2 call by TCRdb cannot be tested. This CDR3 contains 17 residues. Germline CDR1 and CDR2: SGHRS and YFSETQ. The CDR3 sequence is CASSLESGDRSYNEQFF.

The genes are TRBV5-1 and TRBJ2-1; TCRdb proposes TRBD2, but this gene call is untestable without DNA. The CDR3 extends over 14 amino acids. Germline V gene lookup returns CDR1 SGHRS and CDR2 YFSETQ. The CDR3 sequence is CASSRSGSYNEQFF.